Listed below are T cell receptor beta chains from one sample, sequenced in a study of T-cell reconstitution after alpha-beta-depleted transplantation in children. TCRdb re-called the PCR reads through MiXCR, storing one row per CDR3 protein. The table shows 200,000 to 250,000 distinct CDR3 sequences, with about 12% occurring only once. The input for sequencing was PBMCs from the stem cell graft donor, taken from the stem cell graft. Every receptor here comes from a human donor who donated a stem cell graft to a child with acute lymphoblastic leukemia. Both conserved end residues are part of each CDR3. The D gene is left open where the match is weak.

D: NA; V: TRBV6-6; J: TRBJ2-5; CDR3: CASSYAGWETQYF
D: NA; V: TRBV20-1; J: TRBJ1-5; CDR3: CSARNRYSNQPQHF
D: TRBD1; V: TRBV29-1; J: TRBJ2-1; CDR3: CSVSPGQTYNEQFF
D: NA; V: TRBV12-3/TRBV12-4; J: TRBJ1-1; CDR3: CASSSGDDAFF
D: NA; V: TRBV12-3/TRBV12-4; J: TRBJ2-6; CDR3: CASSSGTSSSGANVLTF
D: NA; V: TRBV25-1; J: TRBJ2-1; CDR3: CASSYSNDEQFF
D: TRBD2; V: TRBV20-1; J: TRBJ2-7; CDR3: CSVPTSGSYEQYF
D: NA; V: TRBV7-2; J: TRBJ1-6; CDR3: CASSSSIGGPLHF
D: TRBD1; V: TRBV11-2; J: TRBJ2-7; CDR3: CASSLGRGYYEQYF
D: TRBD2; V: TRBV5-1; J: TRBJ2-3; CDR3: CASSLNIGLAELSTDTQYF
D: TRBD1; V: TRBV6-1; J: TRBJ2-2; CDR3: CASTPDRDTGELFF
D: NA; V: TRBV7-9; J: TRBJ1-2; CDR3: CASSLATQWGYGYTF
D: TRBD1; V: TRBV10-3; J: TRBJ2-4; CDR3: CAIGGQGPKNIQYF
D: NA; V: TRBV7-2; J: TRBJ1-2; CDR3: CASSFPSPTAYGYTF
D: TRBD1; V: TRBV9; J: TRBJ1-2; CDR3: CASSPGTGSNGYTF
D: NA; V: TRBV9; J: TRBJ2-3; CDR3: CASSVVDTVRTDTQYF
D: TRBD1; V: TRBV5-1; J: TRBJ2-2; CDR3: CASKGQGYGGELFF
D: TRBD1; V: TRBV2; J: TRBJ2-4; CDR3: CASSSTGGISKNIQYF
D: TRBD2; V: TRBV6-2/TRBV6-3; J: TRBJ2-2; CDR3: CASKESGLAGGHTGELFF
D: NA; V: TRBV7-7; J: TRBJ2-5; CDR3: CASSSSGVETQYF
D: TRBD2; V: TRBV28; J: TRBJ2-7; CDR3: CASRSGGPYEQYF
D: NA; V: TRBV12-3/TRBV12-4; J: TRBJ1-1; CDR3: CASSYNLNTEAFF
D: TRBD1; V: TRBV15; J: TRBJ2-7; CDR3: CATSREGTGSYEQYF
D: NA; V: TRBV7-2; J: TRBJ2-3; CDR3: CASRSRGTGTDTQYF
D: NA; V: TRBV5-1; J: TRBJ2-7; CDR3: CASIEQYF
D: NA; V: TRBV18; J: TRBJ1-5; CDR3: CASSPEPFRQPQHF
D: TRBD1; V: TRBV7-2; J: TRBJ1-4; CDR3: CASSPVGGQKLFF
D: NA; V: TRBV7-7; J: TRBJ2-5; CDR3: CASSPSLVETQYF
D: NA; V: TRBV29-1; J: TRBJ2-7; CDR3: CSVDQGTEWQYF
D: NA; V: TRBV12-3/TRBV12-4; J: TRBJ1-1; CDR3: CASSSPKGGIRAEAFF
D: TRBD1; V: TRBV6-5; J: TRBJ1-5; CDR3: CASSAALGGGAGPQHF
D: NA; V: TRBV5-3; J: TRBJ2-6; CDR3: CASEKGSFSGANVLTF
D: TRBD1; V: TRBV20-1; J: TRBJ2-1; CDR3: CSSGTGAYNEQFF
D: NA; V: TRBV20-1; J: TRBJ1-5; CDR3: CSAARAGGNQPQHF